This entry lists 30 T cell receptor beta chains sequenced from one sample in a study of blood T cells in healthy people across ages. Primed by a sample-barcoded 5' primer and a J-beta primer mix, a second PCR proceeded for about 6 to 11 cycles. Using its own MiXCR run on the 5' RACE reads, TCRdb lists one record per CDR3 protein. This table holds fewer than 950,000 distinct CDR3 sequences, 40% to 65% found once. Material: blood. These receptors originate from an older man in good health.

This chain uses TRBV6-5 with TRBJ1-1, with TRBD1 matching over 11 bases. V lost 7 bases and J lost 5; bases outside the gene matches: 3. CDR1 and CDR2 from the germline V gene are MNHEY and SVGAGI. The CDR3 is 13 amino acids. CDR3 nucleotides: TGTGCCAGCACACGGGACAGGGGGACTGAAGCTTTCTTT. Its protein product is CASTRDRGTEAFF.

The chain links TRBV2 to TRBJ2-3; D is uncertain. V lost 6 bases to trimming and J lost 2 bases, with 12 bases between them. Per the germline V gene, CDR1 is SNHLY and CDR2 is FYNNEI. The CDR3 is made up of 14 amino acids. The CDR3 protein is CASRIPIHTDTQYF. The DNA of the CDR3 is TGTGCCAGCAGAATTCCCATTCACACAGATACGCAGTATTTT.

This chain connects TRBV5-1 to TRBJ2-5; TRBD2 matches at 11 bases. V was pared by 4 bases and J by 4 bases, with 6 bases of the junction left unmatched. The germline gives CDR1 SGHRS, CDR2 YFSETQ. This CDR3 region has 15 residues. Here the CDR3 DNA reads TGCGCCAGCAGCCAACTAGCGGGAGCGGGAGAGACCCAGTACTTC. Translated, it gives CASSQLAGAGETQYF.

Ten or more counts support this clonotype. J is TRBJ2-3 and V is TRBV24-1; D remains ambiguous. Between the trimmed V and J ends, which lost 4 bases and 6 bases, there was a span of 19 bases. The CDR3 is 16 residues long. CDR1 is KGHDR, CDR2 SFDVKD, per germline. In DNA, the CDR3 is TGTGCCACCAGTGAACCGAACGGTCCACCCGAGGATACGCAGTATTTT. This codes for CATSEPNGPPEDTQYF.

This clonotype was recorded many times. V is TRBV3-1 and J is TRBJ2-7; TRBD2 matches 8 bases. Germline CDR1 reads LGHDT; CDR2 reads YNNKEL (reference sequence). The ends lost 8 bases at V and 7 bases at J; junction bases unmatched: 10. CDR3 length: 13 residues. The CDR3 loop reads CASRASGGGEQYF. For the CDR3, the DNA is TGTGCCAGCCGTGCGAGCGGGGGCGGTGAGCAGTACTTC.

This clonotype was seen a single time. This chain joins TRBV4-1 and TRBJ2-7; D is possibly TRBD2 (6 bases). The tail of the sequence fits TRBJ2-5 better, so the J call may be wrong. Germline V gives CDR1 MGHRA, CDR2 YSYEKL. CDR3 length: 13 amino acids. The CDR3 DNA reads TGCGCCAGCAGCCCGGGGGTTTCGGAGACCCAGTACTTC. This codes for CASSPGVSETQYF.

This clonotype was counted between two and nine times. V and J are TRBV7-3 and TRBJ2-3, with 12 bases fitting TRBD2. The CDR3 consists of 17 residues. In germline, CDR1 is SGHTA, CDR2 FQGTGA. J gave up 8 bases and V 2 bases, and 11 bases lay outside the gene matches. CDR3 protein: CASSLYRLAGGPGTQYF. CDR3 bases: TGTGCCAGCAGCTTATACCGGCTAGCGGGAGGGCCTGGTACGCAGTATTTT.

The V call is TRBV6-1, the J call TRBJ2-5; maybe TRBD1 (7 bases). Trimming removed 4 bases from V and 5 bases from J, with 14 bases in between. In germline, CDR1 is MNHNS, CDR2 SASEGT. CDR3 length equals 14 residues. The chain's CDR3 is CASSGGTAGETQYF. The CDR3 nucleotides are TGTGCCAGCAGTGGGGGGACAGCGGGCGAGACCCAGTACTTC.

The chain is built from TRBV5-1 and TRBJ2-1; 8 nucleotides agree with TRBD2. Germline loops: CDR1 SGHRS, CDR2 YFSETQ. The CDR3 is 14 residues long. With V trimmed by 0 bases and J by 8 bases, 4 bases remained unmatched. As DNA, the CDR3 is TGCGCCAGCAGCTTGGGAGGGACTAGGTATGAGCAGTTCTTC. Translating gives CASSLGGTRYEQFF.

V and J are TRBV5-8 and TRBJ1-5, with TRBD1 as a possible D gene (6 bases). Trimming pared 6 bases from V and 4 bases from J, leaving 20 bases between. The CDR3 consists of 16 residues. CDR1 and CDR2 from the germline V gene are SGHTS and YDEGEE. This CDR3 reads CASMARGGAGNQPQHF. The DNA for the CDR3 is TGTGCCAGCATGGCCCGGGGGGGCGCAGGGAATCAGCCCCAGCATTTT. The whole variable domain, filled in from reference TRBV5-8 and TRBJ1-5, reads EAGVTQSPTHLIKTRGQQATLRCSPISGHTSVYWYQQALGLGLQFLLWYDEGEERNRGNFPPRFSGRQFPNYSSELNVNALELEDSALYLCASMARGGAGNQPQHFGDGTRLSIL.

The gene calls are TRBV6-5 and TRBJ2-7; TRBD2 aligns across 9 bases. V was clipped by 0 bases and J by 3 bases; unmatched bases: 6. The CDR3 extends over 16 amino acids. The germline CDR1 and CDR2 sequences are MNHEY and SVGAGI. The CDR3 region is CASSYSGASGNYEQYF. As DNA, the CDR3 is TGTGCCAGCAGTTACTCGGGAGCTAGCGGGAACTACGAGCAGTACTTC.

This clonotype occurred a few times. This sequence joins TRBV3-1 and TRBJ2-1; 7 positions match TRBD2. CDR1 and CDR2 from the germline V gene are LGHDT and YNNKEL (reference sequence). The CDR3 sequence is 15 residues long. Unmatched junction bases numbered 11, after V lost 4 bases and J lost 8 bases. The CDR3 region has the DNA TGTGCCAGCAGCCGGGCGGGACTACCATCGGATGAGCAGTTCTTC. Its translation: CASSRAGLPSDEQFF.

This rearrangement joins TRBV15 to TRBJ1-2; D gene unclear. V was clipped by 0 bases and J by 6 bases, with 8 bases between them. This CDR3 is 13 amino acids long. Per the germline V gene, CDR1 is LNHNV and CDR2 is YYDKDF (reference sequence). Here the CDR3 reads CATSREHGNGYTF. The CDR3 nucleotides are TGTGCCACCAGCAGAGAGCACGGGAATGGCTACACCTTC.

This clonotype was observed a few times. The chain is built from TRBV5-1 and TRBJ2-7, with 7 nucleotides matching TRBD1. Germline V gene data show CDR1 as SGHRS and CDR2 as YFSETQ. This CDR3 region has 15 residues. V shed 2 bases, J shed 4 bases, and the junction held 9 bases outside the gene matches. The CDR3 is CASSLQPGQSYEQYF. The CDR3 DNA is TGCGCCAGCAGCTTACAACCGGGACAGTCGTACGAGCAGTACTTC.

This clonotype was observed a few times. The chain couples TRBV29-1 to TRBJ2-1; maybe TRBD2 (6 bases). There are 17 residues in the CDR3. V lost 0 bases and J 8 bases, leaving 23 bases between the germline ends. Germline lookup yields CDR1 SQVTM and CDR2 ANQGSEA. In DNA form, the CDR3 reads TGCAGCGTTGAAGAGGATACCCCCCTAGCGTTCCTCTATGAGCAGTTCTTC. Translating gives CSVEEDTPLAFLYEQFF.

This sequence joins TRBV29-1 and TRBJ2-7; D is perhaps TRBD1 or TRBD2 (6 bases each). Germline CDR1 is SQVTM and CDR2 is ANQGSEA. This CDR3 region has 14 residues. V gave up 5 bases and J gave up 7 bases, with 21 bases separating them. The DNA of the CDR3 is TGCAGCGTTTCCAAAGTTCTGGGGGCGGGGGAGCAGTACTTC. This translates into CSVSKVLGAGEQYF.

This clonotype turned up a few times. The chain has TRBV29-1 and TRBJ2-1; D is possibly TRBD2 (6 bases). The CDR3 extends over 15 amino acids. Per the germline V gene, CDR1 is SQVTM and CDR2 is ANQGSEA. The V gene lost 6 bases and the J gene lost 0 bases, with 15 bases spanning the gap. Here the CDR3 DNA reads TGCAGCGTCGACGAGGGACTGAGCTCCTACAATGAGCAGTTCTTC. Encoded protein: CSVDEGLSSYNEQFF.

The chain employs TRBV5-6 and TRBJ1-2, with TRBD1 as a possible D gene (6 bases). The CDR3 covers 14 residues. The V gene lost 4 bases and the J gene lost 5 bases, with 15 bases spanning the gap. Germline CDR1 reads SGHDT; CDR2 reads YYEEEE. The CDR3 loop is CASSKTGRVYGYTF. The CDR3 coding sequence is TGTGCCAGCAGCAAAACAGGGCGTGTTTATGGCTACACCTTC. The full variable domain, in which reference TRBV5-6 and TRBJ1-2 provide the parts outside the CDR3, is DAGVTQSPTHLIKTRGQQVTLRCSPKSGHDTVSWYQQALGQGPQFIFQYYEEEERQRGNFPDRFSGHQFPNYSSELNVNALLLGDSALYLCASSKTGRVYGYTFGSGTRLTVV.

This clonotype has only a few counts. This chain joins TRBV24-1 and TRBJ2-4; D possibly corresponds to TRBD1 (6 bases). The CDR3 runs to 18 residues. V lost 4 bases, J lost 0 bases, and 18 bases lay in between. The germline gives CDR1 KGHDR, CDR2 SFDVKD. The CDR3 here is CATSEGGRGPLAKNIQYF. CDR3 DNA: TGTGCCACCAGTGAAGGGGGTAGGGGTCCCCTAGCCAAAAACATTCAGTACTTC.

The chain joins TRBV29-1 to TRBJ1-2; 10 positions agree with TRBD1. CDR1 and CDR2 from the germline V gene are SQVTM and ANQGSEA. This CDR3 has 15 amino acids. J was trimmed by 0 bases and V by 8 bases; bases with no gene match: 9. CDR3 protein: CSTTGTGVSNYGYTF. The CDR3 coding sequence is TGCAGCACCACCGGGACAGGGGTTTCTAACTATGGCTACACCTTC.

The rearrangement uses TRBV24-1 and TRBJ2-7, with D perhaps TRBD1 or TRBD2 (6 bases each). The V end was cut by 12 bases, the J end by 2 bases, with 10 bases between. The CDR3 length is 11 residues. Germline V gene lookup returns CDR1 KGHDR and CDR2 SFDVKD. In nucleotides, the CDR3 is TGTGCCGGGGGGCCTCCCTACGAGCAGTACTTC. This sequence encodes CAGGPPYEQYF.

In the case of this clonotype: The junction shows a germline mismatch at one end, possibly a read error. The chain employs TRBV5-1 and TRBJ2-1, with 7 bases fitting TRBD2. This CDR3 has 14 residues. Germline CDR1 SGHRS, CDR2 YFSETQ. The CDR3 bases are TGCGCCAGCAGCCCAATAGCGGGTGACAATGGGCAGTTCTTC. This translates into CASSPIAGDNGQFF.

This clonotype was counted between two and nine times. This chain joins TRBV12-5 and TRBJ1-2; D perhaps matches TRBD1 (6 bases). Trimming left V 4 bases short and J 2 bases short, with 17 bases between. There are 16 residues in the CDR3. Germline V gives CDR1 LGHNT, CDR2 FRNRAP. The CDR3, as DNA: TGTGCTAGTGGTTCGATGGACAGCTTTGTGAACTATGGCTACACCTTC. It translates to CASGSMDSFVNYGYTF.

The chain uses TRBV7-2 and TRBJ1-6, with TRBD1 matching over 7 bases. Germline V gene lookup returns CDR1 SGHTA and CDR2 FQGNSA. V shed 5 bases and J 9 bases; nucleotides not matched to a gene: 10. The CDR3 runs to 15 residues. Here the CDR3 DNA reads TGTGCCAGCAGCCCGGCACAGGGGATGGCTTCACCCCTCCACTTT. Protein: CASSPAQGMASPLHF.

The chain joins TRBV5-1 to TRBJ2-1; 8 bases are shared with TRBD2. J gave up 4 bases and V 3 bases, and 6 bases lay outside the gene matches. CDR3 length: 15 residues. Germline CDR1 is SGHRS and CDR2 is YFSETQ. CDR3 nucleotides: TGCGCCAGCAGCTACCCGACTAGCGCGTACAATGAGCAGTTCTTC. Translating gives CASSYPTSAYNEQFF. Together with reference TRBV5-1 and TRBJ2-1, the CDR3 gives the full variable domain: KAGVTQTPRYLIKTRGQQVTLSCSPISGHRSVSWYQQTPGQGLQFLFEYFSETQRNKGNFPGRFSGRQFSNSRSEMNVSTLELGDSALYLCASSYPTSAYNEQFFGPGTRLTVL.

The genes are TRBV30 and TRBJ2-6, with unresolved D. CDR3 size: 11 residues. Germline assignment: CDR1 GTSNPN and CDR2 SVGIG (reference sequence). V was shortened by 3 bases and J by 12 bases, with 9 bases between the two germline ends. As DNA, the CDR3 is TGTGCCTGGAGAGGTTTTGGCGTCCTGACTTTC. Protein sequence: CAWRGFGVLTF. Supplemented by reference TRBV30 and TRBJ2-6, the full variable domain reads SQTIHQWPATLVQPVGSPLSLECTVEGTSNPNLYWYRQAAGRGLQLLFYSVGIGQISSEVPQNLSASRPQDRQFILSSKKLLLSDSGFYLCAWRGFGVLTFGAGSRLTVL.

The chain is built from TRBV3-1 and TRBJ2-1; 9 positions agree with TRBD2. The junction had 11 bases not matched to a gene; V was cut back by 4 bases and J by 7 bases. Germline CDR1 and CDR2: LGHDT and YNNKEL (reference sequence). The CDR3 is 16 residues long. CDR3 DNA sequence: TGTGCCAGCAGCCCGGAGGTCAGCGGGAGGTGGAATGAGCAGTTCTTC. This codes for CASSPEVSGRWNEQFF.

This clonotype was detected only a few times. This chain joins TRBV25-1 and TRBJ2-5; D gene unclear. The assigned J gene may be wrong: the sequence end matches TRBJ2-7 better. The germline V gene has CDR1 MGHDK and CDR2 SYGVNS. The CDR3 is made up of 11 amino acids. The CDR3 reads CASSELGEQYF. In DNA form, the CDR3 reads TGTGCCAGCAGTGAATTAGGCGAGCAGTACTTC.

The rearrangement joins TRBV29-1 to TRBJ1-2; a possible D gene is TRBD1 (6 bases). The CDR3 has 14 amino acids. Trimming left V 4 bases short and J 0 bases short, with 12 bases between. CDR1 and CDR2 (germline): SQVTM, ANQGSEA. The CDR3 sequence is CSVAPQGTNYGYTF. The CDR3 DNA reads as TGCAGCGTTGCTCCCCAGGGGACTAACTATGGCTACACCTTC.

The chain uses TRBV28 and TRBJ1-4, with a weak D call TRBD1 (6 bases). The V gene's germline CDR1 is MDHEN and CDR2 SYDVKM. Trimming cost V 8 bases and J 2 bases, with 12 bases left between them. The CDR3 is made up of 14 amino acids. CDR3 nucleotides: TGTGCCAGCGGGGTGGGGGCGACTAATGAAAAACTGTTTTTT. This codes for CASGVGATNEKLFF.